Detailed here is one T cell receptor (beta chain). Antigen: not known. These data belong to a study of memory CD4+ T cells and cytomegalovirus serostatus. Study-wide results and caveats: Each of 60 to 80 CMV-associated TCRbeta sequences occurred in one to five individuals.

The CDR3 spans 16 residues. The germline CDR1 and CDR2 sequences are KGHSH and LQKENI. With V trimmed by 1 base and J by 9 bases, 9 bases remained unmatched. Single viable CD3+CD4+CD8-CD45RO+ cells were sorted as the memory CD4+ T cells. Positive selection with CD4 microbeads enriched total CD4+ T cells. The table came from immunoSEQ multiplex PCR; TCRdb's copy has only in-frame clones and leaves some out. Of 70,000 to 95,000 clones listed, approximately 84% are singletons. The gene calls are TRBV18 and TRBJ2-1, with 10 positions matching TRBD1. The sequenced sample consisted of memory CD4+ T cells from blood. This receptor was obtained from an adult in good health and CMV-seronegative. The CDR3 sequence: CASSPQGQGPSGEQFF. CDR3 nucleotides: TGTGCCAGCTCACCACAGGGACAGGGGCCCTCTGGTGAGCAGTTCTTC.